Presented here are 20 T cell receptor beta chains from one specimen sequenced in a study of shared clonotypes between healthy human individuals (dated by TCRdb to the early 2020s). The method was the immunoSEQ multiplex PCR assay. TCRdb holds this immuneACCESS table with in-frame rearrangements only. Some clones are missing; in checked studies, unresolved V genes explain under half, and the rest has no known cause. Recorded for this sample are roughly 2 million clones; 95% of them occurred a single time. The leading ten clones occupy under 0.15% of the sample. Sequencing was performed on naive CD4+ T cells sorted from blood. The sample's cell subset or site, from its label and the paper: CD45RA+ positively selected. These receptors all stem from a man aged 18 to 30 in good health.

The chain links TRBV2 to TRBJ1-4, with D possibly matching TRBD1 (6 bases). V lost 8 bases and J lost 7, with 26 bases in between. The CDR3 length is 17 residues. Per germline, CDR1 SNHLY and CDR2 FYNNEI. The CDR3 bases are TGTGCCAGCTCATCTCGGGACACCTTTACCGCGGGTGAAAAACTGTTTTTT. Translated: CASSSRDTFTAGEKLFF.

This clone was seen a handful of times. The identical CDR3 is also encoded by other nucleotide sequences in the sample. V usage is TRBV9 and J usage is TRBJ1-6; 7 bases fit TRBD1. This CDR3 region has 14 residues. Germline trimming cut 0 bases from V and 9 bases from J; bases unmatched to any gene: 3. Germline CDR1 and CDR2: SGDLS and YYNGEE. This chain's CDR3 is CASSVGQGGSPLHF. DNA for the CDR3: TGTGCCAGCAGCGTAGGACAGGGCGGTTCACCCCTCCACTTT.

CDR3 protein: CASSQQGPAGNTIYF. CDR3 DNA: TGTGCCAGCTCACAACAGGGTCCGGCTGGAAACACCATATATTTT. The chain recombines TRBV18 with TRBJ1-3, with TRBD1 as a possible D gene (6 bases). The germline V gene has CDR1 KGHSH and CDR2 LQKENI. The CDR3 contains 15 residues. Trimming cost V 4 bases and J 2 bases, with 12 bases left between them.

The chain has TRBV14 and TRBJ1-2, with 9 positions matching TRBD1. The CDR3 consists of 16 residues. Germline CDR1 and CDR2: SGHDN and FVKESK. V trimming: 4 bases; J trimming: 5 bases; junction bases outside the gene matches: 11. CDR3 residues: CASSRQDRGSSYGYTF. CDR3 nucleotide sequence: TGTGCCAGCAGCCGCCAGGACAGGGGATCCTCGTATGGCTACACCTTC.

A note on this clone: Other DNA sequences in the sample encode the same CDR3. The rearrangement joins TRBV30 to TRBJ1-1, with a tentative D call TRBD1 (5 bases). The CDR3 covers 14 residues. CDR1 GTSNPN and CDR2 SVGIG come from the germline V gene (reference sequence). V dropped 3 bases and J dropped 2 bases, with 13 bases sitting between them. The CDR3 DNA reads as TGTGCCTGGAGCGTACAGGTTACAAACACTGAAGCTTTCTTT. Translated: CAWSVQVTNTEAFF.

CDR3 in DNA: TGTGCCAGCAGCTTCCCCCGGGACAGCAACTATGGCTACACCTTC. The encoded protein is CASSFPRDSNYGYTF. This chain uses TRBV7-2 with TRBJ1-2; 7 bases map to TRBD1. From germline, CDR1 is SGHTA and CDR2 FQGNSA. The CDR3 length is 15 residues. V gave up 3 bases and J gave up 2 bases; unmatched junction bases: 6.

CDR3 nucleotides: TGTGCCAGCAGTACCTTGACGGGACTTTCTGGCTATGGCTACACCTTC. Translated, it gives CASSTLTGLSGYGYTF. This chain links TRBV7-9 with TRBJ1-2, with D possibly TRBD1 on 5 matching bases. V lost 6 bases to trimming and J lost 4 bases, with 21 bases between them. The germline CDR1 and CDR2 sequences are SEHNR and FQNEAQ (reference sequence). CDR3 length: 16 residues.

With respect to this clone: This sample includes further DNA sequences coding for the same CDR3. V and J are TRBV2 and TRBJ2-7; 9 nucleotides match TRBD1. The CDR3 has 12 residues. V trimming: 6 bases; J trimming: 4 bases; junction bases outside the gene matches: 1. Germline CDR1 reads SNHLY; CDR2 reads FYNNEI. CDR3 DNA: TGTGCCAGCAGGGACAGGGGTTACGAGCAGTACTTC. Translation: CASRDRGYEQYF.

The rearrangement links TRBV9 to TRBJ2-2, with TRBD1 identical over 9 bases. With 3 bases clipped from V and 6 bases from J, the junction kept 9 bases outside the gene matches. Germline CDR1 SGDLS, CDR2 YYNGEE. There are 16 residues in the CDR3. Here the CDR3 DNA reads TGTGCCAGCAGCGCCGGGACAGGGTTGGGTTCCGGGGAGCTGTTTTTT. This codes for CASSAGTGLGSGELFF. The variable domain in full, completed from reference TRBV9 and TRBJ2-2, reads DSGVTQTPKHLITATGQRVTLRCSPRSGDLSVYWYQQSLDQGLQFLIQYYNGEERAKGNILERFSAQQFPDLHSELNLSSLELGDSALYFCASSAGTGLGSGELFFGEGSRLTVL.

The chain recombines TRBV6-1 with TRBJ2-7; D is undetermined. V lost 9 bases, J lost 0 bases, and 12 bases lay in between. This CDR3 has 13 residues. Germline-derived CDR1 and CDR2 are MNHNS and SASEGT. CDR3 bases: TGTGCCAGTGCTCTAGAGAGCTCCTACGAGCAGTACTTC. Residues: CASALESSYEQYF.

Of note for this clone: The junction and the germline gene differ at one end; a read error may be behind it. V and J are TRBV7-7 and TRBJ2-7, with 9 bases lining up with TRBD1. Per germline, CDR1 SSHAT and CDR2 FNYEAQ (reference sequence). The CDR3 runs to 15 residues. CDR3: CASSLEAGQGYEQYF. CDR3 nucleotides: TGTGCTAGCAGCCTGGAAGCGGGACAGGGCTACGAGCAGTACTTC.

This clone was detected only once. This specimen includes other DNA sequences encoding the same CDR3. V usage is TRBV18 and J usage is TRBJ2-1, with 9 bases aligning to TRBD2. The CDR3 is made up of 14 amino acids. The trim removed 0 bases at V and 6 bases at J, leaving 0 bases unmatched. From germline, CDR1 is KGHSH and CDR2 LQKENI. In DNA, the CDR3 is TGTGCCAGCTCACCACCTAGCGGGAGCAATGAGCAGTTCTTC. Translating it yields CASSPPSGSNEQFF.

The chain carries TRBV5-4 and TRBJ2-7, with D unclear. The V gene's germline CDR1 is SGHNT and CDR2 YYREEE (reference sequence). V was shortened by 4 bases and J by 3 bases, with 20 bases between the two germline ends. The CDR3 has 16 amino acids. The DNA for the CDR3 is TGTGCCAGCAGCCCATCTCAGAGCAGGCTGAACTACGAGCAGTACTTC. Its protein product is CASSPSQSRLNYEQYF. Looking up the rest from reference TRBV5-4 and TRBJ2-7 gives the full variable domain: ETGVTQSPTHLIKTRGQQVTLRCSSQSGHNTVSWYQQALGQGPQFIFQYYREEENGRGNFPPRFSGLQFPNYSSELNVNALELDDSALYLCASSPSQSRLNYEQYFGPGTRLTVT.

The J gene is TRBJ1-2, the V gene TRBV7-8, with D uncertain. The germline gives CDR1 SGHVS, CDR2 FQNEAQ. The ends were cut back, 3 bases at V and 4 bases at J, with 12 bases in the middle. This CDR3 has 14 amino acids. This chain's CDR3 is CASSFPEGGYGYTF. The CDR3 DNA follows: TGTGCCAGCAGCTTCCCTGAGGGAGGCTATGGCTACACCTTC.

This chain uses TRBV15 with TRBJ2-1; D not certain. In germline, CDR1 is LNHNV, CDR2 YYDKDF (reference sequence). V shed 5 bases and J shed 4 bases, with 9 bases lying between them. CDR3 length equals 13 residues. CDR3 in amino acids: CATSPRIYNEQFF. The CDR3 region has the DNA TGTGCCACCAGCCCCAGGATTTACAATGAGCAGTTCTTC.

The chain employs TRBV28 and TRBJ2-3; D is unresolved. The length of the CDR3 is 15 residues. Germline V gene sequence: CDR1 MDHEN, CDR2 SYDVKM. Trimming took off 1 base at V and 2 bases at J, with 10 bases between the two ends. Here the CDR3 DNA reads TGTGCCAGCAGTTTATCGGTCAGCTACACAGATACGCAGTATTTT. Its translation: CASSLSVSYTDTQYF.

V is TRBV15 and J is TRBJ1-2, with 10 bases identical to TRBD1. With V trimmed by 2 bases and J by 5 bases, 8 bases remained unmatched. The germline CDR1 and CDR2 sequences are LNHNV and YYDKDF (reference sequence). The CDR3 spans 16 residues. CDR3 residues: CATSRRQGAAPYGYTF. CDR3 nucleotide sequence: TGTGCCACCAGCAGAAGACAGGGGGCCGCGCCATATGGCTACACCTTC.

This sequence joins TRBV6-5 and TRBJ2-2, with no clear D. Trimming cost V 4 bases and J 4 bases, with 13 bases left between them. CDR1 MNHEY and CDR2 SVGAGI come from the germline V gene. This CDR3 contains 15 residues. Here the CDR3 DNA reads TGTGCCAGCAGTTCATACCAAGTTCCCACCGGGGAGCTGTTTTTT. This gives the protein CASSSYQVPTGELFF.

V gene TRBV10-3 combines with J gene TRBJ2-1, with D tentatively TRBD1 (5 bases). V lost 3 bases and J lost 3, with 9 bases in between. This CDR3 has 14 amino acids. Germline V gene data show CDR1 as ENHRY and CDR2 as SYGVKD. Here the CDR3 DNA reads TGTGCCATCAGTGACAGGGTTAACTACAATGAGCAGTTCTTC. Translated: CAISDRVNYNEQFF.

The CDR3 sequence is CASSFDGGQETQYF. The CDR3, as DNA: TGTGCCAGCAGCTTCGACGGGGGACAAGAGACCCAGTACTTC. The chain couples TRBV7-3 to TRBJ2-5, with a tentative D call TRBD2 (6 bases). Germline loops: CDR1 SGHTA, CDR2 FQGTGA. Trimming stripped 3 bases from V and 2 bases from J, with 10 bases between. This CDR3 comprises 14 residues.